This is a list of T cell receptor beta chains from one sample in a study of T cells after yellow fever vaccination. TCRdb passed the 5' RACE reads through MiXCR, listing each CDR3 protein once. The repertoire holds more than 350,000 distinct CDR3 sequences, with 11% as singletons. The source material was PBMCs, sampled on the day of the first yellow fever vaccination. These receptors all stem from a young man who received the YFV17D yellow fever vaccine. The CDR3 runs from the conserved cysteine through the conserved F or W. Only some rows state a clone size, as once, few, many or a class for expanded clones.

V	size	J	CDR3
TRBV20-1	-	TRBJ2-6	CSASVATGANVLTF
TRBV4-1	many	TRBJ2-1	CASSHLQGNEQFF
TRBV28	few	TRBJ2-2	CASSLGLYTGELFF
TRBV30	few	TRBJ1-5	CAWSSGQGGQPQHF
TRBV7-9	few	TRBJ1-2	CASSKGDNGYTF
TRBV10-2	few	TRBJ2-2	CASRKTDTGELFF
TRBV3-1	-	TRBJ2-2	CASSHRRGRTGELFF
TRBV5-1	few	TRBJ2-5	CASSIGPGETQYF
TRBV6-2/TRBV6-3	-	TRBJ1-1	CASSYPSTEAFF
TRBV12-3/TRBV12-4	-	TRBJ2-4	CASSPWTGQGKNIQYF
TRBV6-5	few	TRBJ2-1	CASSYHLGRKARYNEQFF
TRBV6-2/TRBV6-3	-	TRBJ2-7	CASSSWTSGGRRAGEQYF
TRBV5-1	-	TRBJ2-3	CASSLARDPGATQYF
TRBV10-3	once	TRBJ1-6	CAISQGAGNSPLHF
TRBV7-3	few	TRBJ2-5	CASSYGPGGTQYF
TRBV6-4	once	TRBJ2-1	CASSDSKPYNEQFF
TRBV7-9	many	TRBJ2-1	CASSLSGSYNEQFF
TRBV10-3	-	TRBJ2-2	CAISERRDRGRNTGELFF
TRBV19	many	TRBJ2-7	CASSIGWGASHEQYF
TRBV6-1	-	TRBJ2-3	CASRGTSLDTQYF
TRBV5-1	-	TRBJ2-5	CASSGPNREETQYF
TRBV4-1	-	TRBJ2-5	CASSQDGILPEETQYF
TRBV5-1	-	TRBJ2-1	CASSLGTSSFNEQFF
TRBV12-3/TRBV12-4	few	TRBJ1-1	CASSTLTGWGGNTEAFF
TRBV27	many	TRBJ2-1	CASSFGGYNEQFF
TRBV7-2	-	TRBJ2-7	CASSSSPGSTYEQYF
TRBV3-1	-	TRBJ2-6	CASSPSLLTGQGRSGANVLTF
TRBV7-7	many	TRBJ2-1	CASSHDSGGTLSNEQFF
TRBV4-3	few	TRBJ1-1	CASSQDLWDRGPTEAFF
TRBV5-1	many	TRBJ1-1	CASSLGHTLMNTEAFF
TRBV28	-	TRBJ2-5	CASTSPQQETQYF
TRBV7-7	-	TRBJ2-5	CASSTQPDRGLGLETQYF
TRBV6-2/TRBV6-3	-	TRBJ2-1	CASLIVGGKQFF
TRBV12-3/TRBV12-4	-	TRBJ2-3	CASRSRDSVNWPDTQYF
TRBV6-1	few	TRBJ2-1	CASKRGSSYNEQFF
TRBV4-3	-	TRBJ2-1	CASRFQGRNEQFF
TRBV10-2	many	TRBJ2-3	CASSDPESGTQYF
TRBV9	-	TRBJ2-5	CASSVGSHFQETQYF
TRBV7-3	many	TRBJ1-1	CASSLTGVSTEAFF
TRBV4-1	few	TRBJ2-3	CASSPLGSGGSTDTQYF
TRBV5-1	few	TRBJ1-1	CASSPGGREAFF
TRBV4-1	many	TRBJ2-2	CASSSTGIPGELFF
TRBV7-2	few	TRBJ2-1	CASSLWDTLYNEQFF
TRBV25-1	few	TRBJ1-1	CASSSGTGVRTEAFF
TRBV7-2	-	TRBJ2-7	CASSLKAGGPWEQYF
TRBV7-8	few	TRBJ1-1	CASSRTGTEAFF
TRBV12-3/TRBV12-4	-	TRBJ2-3	CASSLTRQGADTQYF
TRBV19	-	TRBJ1-1	CASSSWGYTEAFF
TRBV3-1	many	TRBJ1-6	CASSRLQKPLHF
TRBV4-1	few	TRBJ2-7	CASSQDVARSGRDPHYEQYF
TRBV29-1	few	TRBJ2-1	CSVEGSGFSYNEQFF
TRBV20-1	many	TRBJ1-1	CRATLPDREAFF
TRBV3-1	few	TRBJ1-2	CASSQDNEGRGIYGYTF
TRBV20-1	-	TRBJ1-6	CSATGGLQGGSPLHF
TRBV18	few	TRBJ2-3	CASDSGTSTDTQYF
TRBV20-1	few	TRBJ2-3	CSARTGGEGDTQYF
TRBV2	few	TRBJ1-2	CASSDSVLFDGYTF